These 27 T cell receptor beta chains were sequenced from one sample in a study of blood T cell repertoires in COVID-19. TCRdb's copy holds only in-frame clones and misses some; the assay was immunoSEQ multiplex PCR. The sample lists 190,000 or so clones; approximately 86% were seen once. Sequences were obtained from PBMCs or T cells enriched from blood (not recorded which). The receptors were gathered from a woman aged 30 to 39 who had recovered from COVID-19.

The chain couples TRBV5-4 to TRBJ2-7, with a weak D call TRBD2 (5 bases). The CDR3 length is 15 residues. The V end was cut by 4 bases, the J end by 2 bases, with 16 bases between. Germline CDR1 reads SGHNT; CDR2 reads YYREEE (reference sequence). CDR3: CASSPRPGETYEQYF. The DNA of the CDR3 is TGTGCCAGCAGCCCCCGCCCCGGGGAAACCTACGAGCAGTACTTC.

The chain recombines TRBV5-1 with TRBJ1-1, with D uncertain. This CDR3 is 13 amino acids long. V was shortened by 2 bases and J by 5 bases, with 10 bases between the two germline ends. Germline CDR1 and CDR2: SGHRS and YFSETQ. The CDR3 loop is CASSFDGGTEAFF. CDR3 DNA: TGCGCCAGCAGCTTTGACGGCGGGACTGAAGCTTTCTTT.

V and J are TRBV6-1 and TRBJ1-5; possible D gene TRBD1, 5 bases. The CDR3 runs 15 residues. Between the trimmed V and J ends, which lost 0 bases and 2 bases, there was a span of 8 bases. The germline V gene has CDR1 MNHNS and CDR2 SASEGT. The CDR3 protein is CASSEAAGGNQPQHF. The CDR3 nucleotides read TGTGCCAGCAGTGAAGCGGCGGGGGGCAATCAGCCCCAGCATTTT.

The chain joins TRBV18 to TRBJ1-1, with no clear D. Germline values: CDR1 KGHSH, CDR2 LQKENI. The CDR3 covers 13 residues. V dropped 6 bases and J dropped 1 base, with 9 bases sitting between them. In DNA, the CDR3 is TGTGCCAGCTCCTCGGGGAGGAACACTGAAGCTTTCTTT. As protein: CASSSGRNTEAFF.

The genes are TRBV9 and TRBJ1-2, with D possibly matching TRBD1 (5 bases). Germline V gene data show CDR1 as SGDLS and CDR2 as YYNGEE. This CDR3 spans 14 amino acids. V was cut by 6 bases and J by 3 bases, with 15 bases left in between. The CDR3, as DNA: TGTGCCAGCACCAATACGGACACCTACTATGGCTACACCTTC. This codes for CASTNTDTYYGYTF. Filled out from reference TRBV9 and TRBJ1-2, the complete variable domain reads DSGVTQTPKHLITATGQRVTLRCSPRSGDLSVYWYQQSLDQGLQFLIQYYNGEERAKGNILERFSAQQFPDLHSELNLSSLELGDSALYFCASTNTDTYYGYTFGSGTRLTVV.

This clone was seen a handful of times. V gene TRBV27 combines with J gene TRBJ1-6; no clear D gene. This CDR3 has 13 amino acids. V lost 10 bases and J 8 bases, leaving 15 bases between the germline ends. The germline CDR1 and CDR2 sequences are MNHEY and SMNVEV (reference sequence). CDR3 sequence: CATGGWGDSPLHF. The CDR3 region has the DNA TGTGCCACGGGCGGGTGGGGAGATTCACCCCTCCACTTT.

J is TRBJ1-1 and V is TRBV5-4, with D uncertain. In germline, CDR1 is SGHNT, CDR2 YYREEE (reference sequence). The CDR3 extends over 14 amino acids. The V gene lost 7 bases and the J gene lost 2 bases, with 15 bases spanning the gap. The CDR3 loop reads CASGIDAYNTEAFF. DNA of the CDR3: TGTGCCAGCGGTATTGATGCCTATAACACTGAAGCTTTCTTT.

The chain recombines TRBV20-1 with TRBJ2-1; possible D gene TRBD2, 5 bases. The V and J ends lost 6 bases and 7 bases respectively, with 7 bases between them. Looked up from germline, CDR1 is DFQATT and CDR2 is SNEGSKA (reference sequence). The CDR3 contains 10 residues. CDR3 DNA sequence: TGCAGTGCCGGAGGAAATGAGCAGTTCTTC. This gives the protein CSAGGNEQFF.

This clone was seen a handful of times. The sample contains more than one DNA sequence encoding this CDR3. The V call is TRBV2, the J call TRBJ2-5; 7 bases fit TRBD2. CDR1 SNHLY and CDR2 FYNNEI come from the germline V gene. V gave up 8 bases and J gave up 5 bases; unmatched junction bases: 5. The CDR3 runs to 12 residues. The CDR3, as DNA: TGTGCCAGCTCGGGGGAGGGGGAGACCCAGTACTTC. It is translated as CASSGEGETQYF. The whole variable domain, filled in from reference TRBV2 and TRBJ2-5, reads EPEVTQTPSHQVTQMGQEVILRCVPISNHLYFYWYRQILGQKVEFLVSFYNNEISEKSEIFDDQFSVERPDGSNFTLKIRSTKLEDSAMYFCASSGEGETQYFGPGTRLLVL.

The V call is TRBV3-1 (or the pseudogene TRBV3-2), the J call TRBJ1-6; 7 positions agree with TRBD1. The V segment lost 7 bases and the J segment 6 bases; nucleotides outside the gene matches: 6. Germline V gives CDR1 LGHDT, CDR2 YNNKEL (reference sequence). This CDR3 has 14 residues. Here the CDR3 DNA reads TGTGCCAGCAAACTTACAGGGGTTAATTCACCCCTCCACTTT. It specifies CASKLTGVNSPLHF.

This clone was detected only once. The chain employs TRBV18 and TRBJ2-2; a possible D gene is TRBD2 (6 bases). The CDR3 has 13 amino acids. Deletions cut 6 bases from V and 5 bases from J, with 10 bases between. From germline, CDR1 is KGHSH and CDR2 LQKENI. CDR3 in DNA: TGTGCCAGCTCCCCCCGGGGGACCGGGGAGCTGTTTTTT. This sequence encodes CASSPRGTGELFF.

V and J are TRBV19 and TRBJ1-5; D is perhaps TRBD1 (5 bases). The CDR3 has 15 amino acids. Trimming pared 1 base from V and 0 bases from J, leaving 7 bases between. Germline V gene sequence: CDR1 LNHDA, CDR2 SQIVND (reference sequence). CDR3 sequence: CASSIGTTSNQPQHF. In DNA, the CDR3 is TGTGCCAGTAGTATAGGGACAACTAGCAATCAGCCCCAGCATTTT.

The chain recombines TRBV6-5 with TRBJ2-7, with 9 bases aligning to TRBD2. The CDR3 runs to 15 residues. The ends lost 4 bases at V and 2 bases at J; junction bases unmatched: 6. From germline, CDR1 is MNHEY and CDR2 SVGAGI. The CDR3 sequence is CASSWAGGLTYEQYF. The CDR3 bases are TGTGCCAGCAGTTGGGCGGGGGGGTTAACCTACGAGCAGTACTTC.

V and J are TRBV6-5 and TRBJ1-2; 8 bases are shared with TRBD1. CDR3 size: 12 residues. The germline V gene has CDR1 MNHEY and CDR2 SVGAGI. Trimming took 7 bases from V and 4 from J; bases not matched to a gene: 2. CDR3 coding DNA: TGTGCCAGCATTCAGGGGGCCTATGGCTACACCTTC. Translated, it gives CASIQGAYGYTF.

The chain uses TRBV19 and TRBJ1-4; D is unresolved. The CDR3 has 14 amino acids. The V gene lost 10 bases and the J gene lost 0 bases, with 12 bases spanning the gap. The germline V gene has CDR1 LNHDA and CDR2 SQIVND (reference sequence). In DNA, the CDR3 is TGTGCCACCAATCGCGGAGCAACTAATGAAAAACTGTTTTTT. Translation: CATNRGATNEKLFF.

The rearrangement links TRBV18 to TRBJ1-6; 8 bases fit TRBD1. The CDR3 covers 15 residues. Per germline, CDR1 KGHSH and CDR2 LQKENI. J gave up 6 bases and V 4 bases, and 5 bases lay outside the gene matches. The CDR3 is CASSRGQGSNSPLHF. CDR3 coding DNA: TGTGCCAGCTCACGTGGACAGGGAAGTAATTCACCCCTCCACTTT.

The chain couples TRBV6-5 to TRBJ2-5; D is unclear. The CDR3 consists of 14 residues. The germline V gene encodes CDR1 MNHEY and CDR2 SVGAGI. V lost 1 base and J 5 bases, leaving 11 bases between the germline ends. Here the CDR3 reads CASSYLGLPETQYF. CDR3 nucleotides: TGTGCCAGCAGTTACTTGGGCCTTCCCGAGACCCAGTACTTC.

The V and J genes are TRBV19 and TRBJ2-3; the match to TRBD1 covers 12 bases. The CDR3 has 15 amino acids. Trimming at V came to 4 bases and at J to 8 bases, leaving 7 bases not matched to a gene. Germline CDR1 is LNHDA and CDR2 is SQIVND (reference sequence). CDR3 bases: TGTGCCAGTAGTAGAGGGACAGGGGGCCCTGGTACGCAGTATTTT. It encodes CASSRGTGGPGTQYF.

The rearrangement joins TRBV4-2 to TRBJ2-1; D perhaps matches TRBD1 (6 bases). V lost 1 base and J 8 bases, leaving 21 bases between the germline ends. The CDR3 has 17 amino acids. CDR1 and CDR2 from the germline V gene are LGHNA and YNFKEQ. CDR3 residues: CASSQVIGVQGVDEQFF. The CDR3 DNA reads TGTGCCAGCAGCCAAGTAATCGGGGTACAGGGTGTCGATGAGCAGTTCTTC.

A note on this clone: Distinct nucleotide sequences in the sample also encode this CDR3. The chain combines TRBV2 with TRBJ2-7; 7 bases are a match to TRBD1. The V gene's germline CDR1 is SNHLY and CDR2 FYNNEI. Germline trimming cut 2 bases from V and 3 bases from J; bases unmatched to any gene: 4. This CDR3 contains 14 residues. CDR3 sequence: CASSEQGQFYEQYF. The CDR3 bases are TGTGCCAGCAGTGAACAGGGACAGTTCTACGAGCAGTACTTC.

The chain combines TRBV4-2 with TRBJ1-2; D gene uncertain. V was trimmed by 0 bases and J by 8 bases, leaving 16 bases between them. The CDR3 runs to 15 residues. Looked up from germline, CDR1 is LGHNA and CDR2 is YNFKEQ. The CDR3 here is CASSQETGGLGGYTF. CDR3 in DNA: TGTGCCAGCAGCCAAGAGACGGGAGGTCTAGGGGGCTACACCTTC.

This clone came up a few times. This sequence joins TRBV7-9 and TRBJ2-3; a weak D match, TRBD2 (6 bases). V dropped 5 bases and J dropped 2 bases, with 17 bases sitting between them. Germline CDR1 and CDR2: SEHNR and FQNEAQ (reference sequence). The CDR3 loop spans 16 amino acids. DNA of the CDR3: TGTGCCAGCAGCCCTACCCCGGGACTTCACACAGATACGCAGTATTTT. It specifies CASSPTPGLHTDTQYF.

This rearrangement joins TRBV7-9 to TRBJ1-1; D is possibly TRBD1 (5 bases). In germline, CDR1 is SEHNR, CDR2 FQNEAQ (reference sequence). V was trimmed by 4 bases and J by 4 bases, leaving 16 bases between them. CDR3 length: 15 residues. The CDR3 region has the DNA TGTGCCAGCAGCTCGGAGTGGGGGGTCGGCACTGAAGCTTTCTTT. Translating gives CASSSEWGVGTEAFF. The full variable domain, rest sourced from reference TRBV7-9 and TRBJ1-1, is DTGVSQNPRHKITKRGQNVTFRCDPISEHNRLYWYRQTLGQGPEFLTYFQNEAQLEKSRLLSDRFSAERPKGSFSTLEIQRTEQGDSAMYLCASSSEWGVGTEAFFGQGTRLTVV.

This chain joins TRBV14 and TRBJ1-2; TRBD1 is a possible D gene (5 bases). V was cut by 1 base and J by 11 bases, with 14 bases left in between. CDR3 size: 13 residues. Germline V gene sequence: CDR1 SGHDN, CDR2 FVKESK. The CDR3 bases are TGTGCCAGCAGCCAAGTCCCAGGGTTTGTTTACACCTTC. Translated: CASSQVPGFVYTF.

The chain links TRBV9 to TRBJ2-7; 7 bases map to TRBD2. The V gene end was trimmed by 0 bases and the J gene end by 0 bases; junction bases not matched to a gene: 6. Germline values: CDR1 SGDLS, CDR2 YYNGEE. This CDR3 is 16 amino acids long. The CDR3 spells CASSVGGRTSSYEQYF. CDR3 DNA sequence: TGTGCCAGCAGCGTAGGCGGACGGACTAGCTCCTACGAGCAGTACTTC.

CDR3: CASSKGQGFGELFF. The CDR3, as DNA: TGTGCCAGCAGCAAAGGACAGGGTTTCGGGGAGCTGTTTTTT. The J gene is TRBJ2-2, the V gene TRBV11-2; 8 bases match TRBD1. Germline V gene data show CDR1 as SGHAT and CDR2 as FQNNGV. The CDR3 is 14 amino acids. V was pared by 5 bases and J by 7 bases, with 6 bases of the junction left unmatched.

The chain employs TRBV5-1 and TRBJ1-2; D gene ambiguous. CDR3 length: 14 amino acids. CDR1 and CDR2 from the germline V gene are SGHRS and YFSETQ. Trimming cost V 4 bases and J 0 bases, with 10 bases left between them. In DNA form, the CDR3 reads TGCGCCAGCAGCCGAGACACAACTAACTATGGCTACACCTTC. It translates to CASSRDTTNYGYTF.